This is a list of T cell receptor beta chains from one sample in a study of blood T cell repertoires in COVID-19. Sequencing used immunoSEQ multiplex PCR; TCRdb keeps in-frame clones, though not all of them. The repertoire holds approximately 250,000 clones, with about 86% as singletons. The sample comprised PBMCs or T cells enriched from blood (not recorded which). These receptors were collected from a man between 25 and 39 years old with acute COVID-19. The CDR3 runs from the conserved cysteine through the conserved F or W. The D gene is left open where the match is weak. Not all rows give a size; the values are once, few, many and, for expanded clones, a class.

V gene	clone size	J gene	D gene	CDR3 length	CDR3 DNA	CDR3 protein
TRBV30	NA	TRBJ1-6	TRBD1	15	TGTGCCTGGAACCACAGGGGGCTAGTTAATTCACCCCTCCACTTT	CAWNHRGLVNSPLHF
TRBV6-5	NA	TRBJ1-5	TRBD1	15	TGTGCCAGCAGGACTGACAGGGGGCCCAATCAGCCCCAGCATTTT	CASRTDRGPNQPQHF
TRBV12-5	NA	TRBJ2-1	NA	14	TGTGCTAGTGGTTTGCAGGGTCGGCACAATGAGCAGTTCTTC	CASGLQGRHNEQFF
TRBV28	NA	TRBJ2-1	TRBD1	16	TGTGCCTCACAGGGGGCGCGGGGAGGTGGGTACAATGAGCAGTTCTTC	CASQGARGGGYNEQFF
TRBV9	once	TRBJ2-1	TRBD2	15	TGTGCCAGCAGCGGACTAGCGGACTCCTACAATGAGCAGTTCTTC	CASSGLADSYNEQFF
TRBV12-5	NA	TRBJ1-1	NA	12	TGTGCTAGTGCTGGGAGTTTGACTGAAGCTTTCTTT	CASAGSLTEAFF
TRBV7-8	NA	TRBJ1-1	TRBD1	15	TGTGCCAGCAGCTCCCAGGACAGGGCTGGTTTAAAAGCTTTCTTT	CASSSQDRAGLKAFF
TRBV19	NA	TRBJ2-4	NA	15	TGTGCCAGTAGTATTGACTCGGTTACCAAAAACATTCAGTACTTC	CASSIDSVTKNIQYF
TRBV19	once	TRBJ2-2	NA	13	TGTGCCAGTAGTACCTCTAGCGCAGGCGAGCTGTTTTTT	CASSTSSAGELFF
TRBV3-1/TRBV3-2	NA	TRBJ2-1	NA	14	TGTGCCAGCACCCGGGGGGCAGGGTACAATGAGCAGTTCTTC	CASTRGAGYNEQFF
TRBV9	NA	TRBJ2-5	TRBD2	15	TGTGCCAGCAGCGTAGAAGCGGGAGTTCGAGAGACCCAGTACTTC	CASSVEAGVRETQYF
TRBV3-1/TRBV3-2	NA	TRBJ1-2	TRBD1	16	TGTGCCAGCAGTGGCAGTCCCGGGACAGGTGGCTATGGCTACACCTTC	CASSGSPGTGGYGYTF
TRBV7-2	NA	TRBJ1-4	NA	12	TGTGCCAGCAGCTTATCCTATGAAAAACTGTTTTTT	CASSLSYEKLFF
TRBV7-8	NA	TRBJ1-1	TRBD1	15	TGTGCCAGCAGCATATACAGGGGCCCGAACACTGAAGCTTTCTTT	CASSIYRGPNTEAFF
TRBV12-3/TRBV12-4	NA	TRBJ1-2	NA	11	TGTGCCAGCAGTGCCCATACTCGCTACACCTTC	CASSAHTRYTF
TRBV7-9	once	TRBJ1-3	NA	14	TGTGCCGACACTGAGGAGGGTTTTGGAAACACCATATATTTT	CADTEEGFGNTIYF
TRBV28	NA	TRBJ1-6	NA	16	TGTGCCAGCCGACTCTACACTAGCTCCTATAATTCACCCCTCCACTTT	CASRLYTSSYNSPLHF
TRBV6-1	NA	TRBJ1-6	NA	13	TGTGCCAGCAGTGAAGGACAAGGATCACCCCTCCACTTT	CASSEGQGSPLHF
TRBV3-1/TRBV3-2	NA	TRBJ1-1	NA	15	TGTGCCAGCAGCTCACCTTCAGGGTCCGACACTGAAGCTTTCTTT	CASSSPSGSDTEAFF
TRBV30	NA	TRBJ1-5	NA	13	TGTGCCTGGAGTGTACAGGAGCTACAGCCCCAGCATTTT	CAWSVQELQPQHF
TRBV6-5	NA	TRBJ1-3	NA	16	TGTGCCAGCAGTTACGCCCGGACAGTTGCTGGAAACACCATATATTTT	CASSYARTVAGNTIYF
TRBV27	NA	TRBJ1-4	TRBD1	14	TGTGCCAGCAGTTTAGCAGGGGGTGGTGAAAAACTGTTTTTT	CASSLAGGGEKLFF
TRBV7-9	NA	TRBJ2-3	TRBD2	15	TGTGCCAGCAGCGGGACTAGCGGGAGGACAGATACGCAGTATTTT	CASSGTSGRTDTQYF
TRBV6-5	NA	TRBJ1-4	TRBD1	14	TGTGCCAGCAGTTTCGACAGGGGGGTTGAAAAACTGTTTTTT	CASSFDRGVEKLFF
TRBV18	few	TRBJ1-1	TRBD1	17	TGTGCCAGCTCACCAAGCGCCCCTGGACAGGGGGAAGGTGAAGCTTTCTTT	CASSPSAPGQGEGEAFF
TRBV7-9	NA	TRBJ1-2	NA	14	TGTGCCAGCAGCTTAGTTGGGGCAGGATATGGCTACACCTTC	CASSLVGAGYGYTF
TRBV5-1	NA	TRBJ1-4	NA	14	TGCGCCAGCAGCATCACAGGGTTTTACGAAAAACTGTTTTTT	CASSITGFYEKLFF
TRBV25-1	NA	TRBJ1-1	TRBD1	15	TGTGCCAGCAGTGATTATCTAGACAGGGGGACTGAAGCTTTCTTT	CASSDYLDRGTEAFF
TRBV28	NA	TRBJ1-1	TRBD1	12	TGTGCCACAGACAGGGTAAGCACTGAAGCTTTCTTT	CATDRVSTEAFF
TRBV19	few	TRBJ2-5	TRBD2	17	TGTGCCAGTAGTATCTCGTTCTCGGCGGGGGGGTTGGAGACCCAGTACTTC	CASSISFSAGGLETQYF
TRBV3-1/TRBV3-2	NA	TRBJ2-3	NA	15	TGTGCCAGCAGGAGATCGGCGGACTACACAGATACGCAGTATTTT	CASRRSADYTDTQYF
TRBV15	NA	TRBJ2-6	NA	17	TGTGCCACCAGCAGAGGGCGACTGGCTTCTGGGGCCAACGTCCTGACTTTC	CATSRGRLASGANVLTF
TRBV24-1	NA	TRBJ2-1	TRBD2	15	TGTGCCACCAGTGGTTGGACTAGCGGACACAATGAGCAGTTCTTC	CATSGWTSGHNEQFF
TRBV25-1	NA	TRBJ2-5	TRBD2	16	TGTGCCAGCAGTGAACGACTAGCGGGGGGGTATGAGACCCAGTACTTC	CASSERLAGGYETQYF
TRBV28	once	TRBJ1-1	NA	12	TGTGCCAGCAGTTCCAGGGTGACTGAAGCTTTCTTT	CASSSRVTEAFF
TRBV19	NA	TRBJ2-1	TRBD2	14	TGTGCCAGTAGTAAAACTAGCGGGATCAGGGAGCAGTTCTTC	CASSKTSGIREQFF
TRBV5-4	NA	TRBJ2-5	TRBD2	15	TGTGCCAGCAGCAACGGACTAGCGGGCCAAGAGACCCAGTACTTC	CASSNGLAGQETQYF